This T cell receptor (beta chain) was recorded in a study of long-term antiretroviral therapy in people with HIV. Study-wide findings and caveats: In HIV, the repertoires covered a tighter span of CDR3 lengths than in controls. Patients on ART gained diversity, which nonetheless stayed below transplant donor controls.

For this clone: Its antigen is unknown.

It was version v3.0 of the immunoSEQ assay that was run at survey level. Assay used: immunoSEQ multiplex PCR; TCRdb lists only in-frame clones, some missing. The sample gives 17,000 or so clones, less than 80% of which show up once; roughly 14% is in the top ten. Trimming shortened V by 5 bases and J by 3 bases, and 11 bases separated the two germline ends. Per the germline V gene, CDR1 is MNHEY and CDR2 is SVGAGI. CDR3 length: 15 amino acids. The source was unsorted PBMCs, collected more than 3.1 years after starting antiretroviral therapy. The gene calls are TRBV6-5 and TRBJ1-6, with D perhaps matching TRBD1 (6 bases). The clonotype comes from a woman in her thirties or forties with HIV. The CDR3 DNA follows: TGTGCCAGCAGTCTAGACAGGCTCTATAATTCACCCCTCCACTTT. Its translation is CASSLDRLYNSPLHF.